This is a list of T cell receptor beta chains from one sample in a study of CD8 T cells in ankylosing spondylitis. A single record per CDR3 protein comes from TCRdb applying MiXCR to the 5' RACE reads. Of 400,000 or so distinct CDR3 sequences in the sample, approximately 26% were seen once. The sequencing input was blood, either unsorted or a sorted T cell fraction (not recorded which). The receptors stem from a male donor with ankylosing spondylitis. Each CDR3 is given with its conserved first and last residue. Each record gives: J gene, clone size, D gene, V gene, CDR3 protein, CDR3 DNA. The D gene is left open where the match is weak. Some rows have no size entry. The others give once, few or many, or a class for an expanded clone.

TRBJ2-6,few,-,TRBV6-1,CASSVDSIFTGISGANVLTF,TGTGCCAGCAGTGTGGACAGTATTTTCACCGGGATCTCTGGGGCCAACGTCCTGACTTTC
TRBJ2-5,-,TRBD1,TRBV5-1,CASSPPGTVQETQYF,TGCGCCAGCAGCCCCCCCGGGACAGTCCAAGAGACCCAGTACTTC
TRBJ1-1,-,-,TRBV9,CASSPQRTEAFF,TGTGCCAGCAGCCCACAGAGGACTGAAGCTTTCTTT
TRBJ1-2,few,TRBD1,TRBV27,CASSWTGGYGYTF,TGTGCCAGCAGTTGGACAGGGGGCTATGGCTACACCTTC
TRBJ2-1,few,TRBD2,TRBV5-1,CASSLWGLAGGQLLYNEQFF,TGCGCCAGCAGCTTGTGGGGACTAGCGGGAGGCCAACTTTTATACAATGAGCAGTTCTTC
TRBJ2-1,-,TRBD1,TRBV5-1,CASSPMTGDDEQFF,TGCGCCAGCAGCCCCATGACAGGGGACGATGAGCAGTTCTTC
TRBJ2-1,-,-,TRBV20-1,CSAPKQQWQFF,TGCAGTGCGCCAAAGCAACAGTGGCAGTTCTTC
TRBJ2-2,few,-,TRBV6-5,CASSYPAKPGELFF,TGTGCCAGCAGTTATCCAGCAAAACCCGGGGAGCTGTTTTTT
TRBJ1-4,-,-,TRBV11-2,CASSLDGRENEKLFF,TGTGCCAGCAGCTTAGATGGCAGAGAAAATGAAAAACTGTTTTTT
TRBJ2-2,-,-,TRBV7-7,CASSPRSAGELFF,TGTGCCAGCAGCCCGAGATCGGCGGGGGAGCTGTTTTTT